These 3 T cell receptor beta chains were sequenced from one sample in a study of blood T cell repertoires in COVID-19. Sequencing was performed with immunoSEQ multiplex PCR; in TCRdb, only in-frame clones are kept and a portion is missing. The data hold roughly 81,000 clones, with 70% to 85% observed a single time. Specimen: peripheral blood. These receptors were taken from a woman aged 80 or over with COVID-19, enrolled during active disease.

As to this clone: One end of the junction fails to match germline, which may point to a read error. The J gene is TRBJ2-7, the V gene TRBV5-3; 10 nucleotides line up with TRBD2. TRBV5-3 is reported as an ORF; its role is uncertain. The CDR3 totals 14 residues. CDR3 in amino acids: CARSLEVGLADGNF. The CDR3 DNA reads TGTGCCAGAAGCCTGGAGGTCGGACTAGCGGACGGGAACTTC.

This clone was seen a few times. V is TRBV6-1 and J is TRBJ1-4; possibly TRBD1 for D (6 bases). Per germline, CDR1 MNHNS and CDR2 SASEGT. The CDR3 covers 14 residues. Deletions cut 2 bases from V and 7 bases from J, with 11 bases between. CDR3 region: CASSELGRGEKLFF. CDR3 bases: TGTGCCAGCAGTGAACTTGGCAGGGGTGAAAAACTGTTTTTT.

The chain joins TRBV19 to TRBJ2-2; 12 positions match TRBD1. The V gene's germline CDR1 is LNHDA and CDR2 SQIVND (reference sequence). CDR3 length: 19 amino acids. V gave up 4 bases and J gave up 3 bases; unmatched junction bases: 12. The CDR3 reads CASSTPGQGASVYTGELFF. The CDR3 bases are TGTGCCAGTAGTACGCCGGGACAGGGGGCAAGTGTTTACACCGGGGAGCTGTTTTTT.